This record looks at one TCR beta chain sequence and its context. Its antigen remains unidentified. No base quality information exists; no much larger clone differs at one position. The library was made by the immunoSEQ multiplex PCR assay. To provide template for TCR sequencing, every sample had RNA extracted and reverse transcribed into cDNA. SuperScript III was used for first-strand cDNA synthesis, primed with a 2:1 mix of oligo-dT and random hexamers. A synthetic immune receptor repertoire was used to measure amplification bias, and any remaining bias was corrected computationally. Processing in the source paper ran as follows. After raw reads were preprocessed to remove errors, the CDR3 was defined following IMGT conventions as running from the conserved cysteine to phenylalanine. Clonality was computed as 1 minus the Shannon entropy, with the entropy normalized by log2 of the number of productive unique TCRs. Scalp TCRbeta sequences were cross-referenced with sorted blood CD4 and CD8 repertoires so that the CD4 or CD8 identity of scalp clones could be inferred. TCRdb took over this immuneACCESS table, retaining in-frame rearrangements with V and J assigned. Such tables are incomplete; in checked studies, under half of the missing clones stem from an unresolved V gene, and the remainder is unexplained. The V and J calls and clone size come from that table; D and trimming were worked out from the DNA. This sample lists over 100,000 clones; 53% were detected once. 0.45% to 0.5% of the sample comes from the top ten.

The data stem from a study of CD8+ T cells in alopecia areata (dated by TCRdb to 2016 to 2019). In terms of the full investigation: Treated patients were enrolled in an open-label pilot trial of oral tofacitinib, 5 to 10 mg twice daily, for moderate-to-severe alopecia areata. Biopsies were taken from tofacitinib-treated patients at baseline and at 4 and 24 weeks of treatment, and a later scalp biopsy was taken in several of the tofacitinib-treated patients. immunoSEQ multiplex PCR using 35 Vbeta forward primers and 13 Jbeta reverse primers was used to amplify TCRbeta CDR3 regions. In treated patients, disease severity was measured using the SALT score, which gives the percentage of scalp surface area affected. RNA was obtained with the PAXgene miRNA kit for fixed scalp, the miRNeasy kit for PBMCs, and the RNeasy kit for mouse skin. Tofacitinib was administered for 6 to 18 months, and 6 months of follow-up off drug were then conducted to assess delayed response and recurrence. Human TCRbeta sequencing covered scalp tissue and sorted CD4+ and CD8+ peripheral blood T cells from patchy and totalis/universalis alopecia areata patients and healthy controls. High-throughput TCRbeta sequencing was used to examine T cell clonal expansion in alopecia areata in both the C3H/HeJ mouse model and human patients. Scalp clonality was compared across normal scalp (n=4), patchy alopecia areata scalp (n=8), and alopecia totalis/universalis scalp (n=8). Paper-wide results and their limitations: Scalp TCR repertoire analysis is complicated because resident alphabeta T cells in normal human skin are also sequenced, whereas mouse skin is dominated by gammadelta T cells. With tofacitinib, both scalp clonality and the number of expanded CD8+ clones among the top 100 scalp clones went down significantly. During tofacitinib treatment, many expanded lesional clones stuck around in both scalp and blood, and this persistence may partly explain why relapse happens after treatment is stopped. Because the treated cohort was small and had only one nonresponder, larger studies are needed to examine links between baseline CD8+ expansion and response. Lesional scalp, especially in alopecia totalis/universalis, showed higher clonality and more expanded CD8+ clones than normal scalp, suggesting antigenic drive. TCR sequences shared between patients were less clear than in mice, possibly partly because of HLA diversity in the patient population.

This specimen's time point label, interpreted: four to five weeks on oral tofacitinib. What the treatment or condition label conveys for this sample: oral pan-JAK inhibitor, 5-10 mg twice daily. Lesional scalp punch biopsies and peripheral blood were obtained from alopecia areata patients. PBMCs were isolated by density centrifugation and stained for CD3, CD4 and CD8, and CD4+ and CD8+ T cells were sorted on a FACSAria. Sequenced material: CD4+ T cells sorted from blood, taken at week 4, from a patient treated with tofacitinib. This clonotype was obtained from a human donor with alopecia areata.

The nucleotides are TGCAGCGTTGAAGTAGCGGAGTCGAACACCGGGGAGCTGTTTTTT. Its protein product is CSVEVAESNTGELFF. The chain couples TRBV29-1 to TRBJ2-2, with TRBD2 as a weak D call on 6 bases. The CDR3 holds 15 amino acids from the cysteine to the phenylalanine. CDR3 DNA only is kept here, 45 bases in frame from base 1. Between the V and J ends, shortened by 1 base and 0 bases respectively, the junction contains 9 bases. For CDR1 and CDR2, the germline V gene lists SQVTM and ANQGSEA.